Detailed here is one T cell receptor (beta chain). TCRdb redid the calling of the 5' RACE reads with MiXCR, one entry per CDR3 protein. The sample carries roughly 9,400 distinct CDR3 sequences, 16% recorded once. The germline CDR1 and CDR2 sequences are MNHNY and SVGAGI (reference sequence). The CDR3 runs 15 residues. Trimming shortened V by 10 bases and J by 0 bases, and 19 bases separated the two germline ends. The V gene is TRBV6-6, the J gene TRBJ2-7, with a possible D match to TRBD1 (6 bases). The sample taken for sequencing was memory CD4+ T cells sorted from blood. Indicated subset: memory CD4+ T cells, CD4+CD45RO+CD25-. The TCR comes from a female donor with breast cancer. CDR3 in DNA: TGTGCCACACGCTGTTCAGGGGATGACTCCTACGAGCAGTACTTC. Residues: CATRCSGDDSYEQYF.